A single sample is the source of the 24 T cell receptor beta chains below, sequenced in a study of cytomegalovirus exposure and HLA in healthy donors. The primer mix had 60 Vbeta and 13 Jbeta primers. Assay used: immunoSEQ multiplex PCR; TCRdb lists only in-frame clones, some missing. The table lists around 60,000 clones, around 80% of them singletons. Sequenced sample: PBMCs. All receptors derive from a man over 45 in good health and CMV-seropositive.

The rearrangement links TRBV7-9 to TRBJ2-3; 11 bases line up with TRBD2. The trim removed 7 bases at V and 0 bases at J, leaving 6 bases unmatched. The CDR3 is 16 amino acids. Looked up from germline, CDR1 is SEHNR and CDR2 is FQNEAQ (reference sequence). CDR3 nucleotides: TGTGCCAGCATCCGGACTAGCGGGCCTAGCACAGATACGCAGTATTTT. Its protein product is CASIRTSGPSTDTQYF.

This sequence joins TRBV10-3 and TRBJ2-7; D remains ambiguous. The CDR3 is made up of 16 amino acids. The ends were cut back, 0 bases at V and 3 bases at J, with 15 bases in the middle. Germline lookup yields CDR1 ENHRY and CDR2 SYGVKD. The CDR3 sequence is CAISESVLVTFYEQYF. As DNA, the CDR3 is TGTGCCATCAGTGAGTCGGTCCTAGTCACATTCTACGAGCAGTACTTC.

Here the CDR3 DNA reads TGTGCCAGCAGCCGACTAGCGGGAGGGCTGTACGAGCAGTACTTC. It yields the protein CASSRLAGGLYEQYF. The rearrangement uses TRBV6-5 and TRBJ2-5, with 14 bases that match TRBD2. The end of the DNA is better explained by TRBJ2-7, so the J call may be wrong. Germline CDR1 is MNHEY and CDR2 is SVGAGI. The CDR3 sequence is 15 residues long.

Written as DNA, the CDR3 is TGTGCCAGCTCACGACAGGGGTCGAACACTGAAGCTTTCTTT. It is translated as CASSRQGSNTEAFF. The chain recombines TRBV18 with TRBJ1-1; 8 bases line up with TRBD1. Germline V CDR1 and CDR2: KGHSH, LQKENI. CDR3 length: 14 residues. The V gene end was trimmed by 4 bases and the J gene end by 1 base; junction bases not matched to a gene: 2.

This chain links TRBV9 with TRBJ2-5; a possible D gene is TRBD1 (6 bases). The last part of the DNA fits TRBJ2-7 better; the J call may be wrong. Germline values: CDR1 SGDLS, CDR2 YYNGEE. This CDR3 region has 15 residues. The DNA for the CDR3 is TGTGCCAGCAGCGTAGGACAGGACGTCTCCTACGAGCAGTACTTC. Its protein product is CASSVGQDVSYEQYF.

The rearrangement joins TRBV6-5 to TRBJ1-1; the D gene is possibly TRBD1 (6 bases). The CDR3 contains 13 residues. Trimming removed 5 bases from V and 6 bases from J, with 13 bases in between. Germline CDR1 and CDR2: MNHEY and SVGAGI. The CDR3 reads CASSTTGSPEAFF. The DNA for the CDR3 is TGTGCCAGCAGTACCACAGGGTCGCCTGAAGCTTTCTTT.

The rearrangement links TRBV2 to TRBJ1-1, with D hard to call. The CDR3 runs 10 residues. Trimming removed 8 bases from V and 7 bases from J, with 8 bases in between. The germline V gene has CDR1 SNHLY and CDR2 FYNNEI. CDR3 in DNA: TGTGCCAGCGGAGGATTTGAAGCTTTCTTT. Amino acids: CASGGFEAFF. The full variable domain, rest sourced from reference TRBV2 and TRBJ1-1, is EPEVTQTPSHQVTQMGQEVILRCVPISNHLYFYWYRQILGQKVEFLVSFYNNEISEKSEIFDDQFSVERPDGSNFTLKIRSTKLEDSAMYFCASGGFEAFFGQGTRLTVV.

The gene calls are TRBV4-1 and TRBJ1-1; tentatively, D is TRBD1 (6 bases). Germline V gene sequence: CDR1 MGHRA, CDR2 YSYEKL. Trimming took off 4 bases at V and 2 bases at J, with 14 bases between the two ends. This CDR3 spans 15 amino acids. DNA of the CDR3: TGCGCCAGCAGCCTACCCGGGACAAGTAACACTGAAGCTTTCTTT. Its translation is CASSLPGTSNTEAFF.

As regards this clone: A read error may account for a junction end that differs from germline. The rearrangement joins TRBV7-9 to TRBJ2-1; 15 bases fit TRBD2. Germline V gene data show CDR1 as SEHNR and CDR2 as FQNEAQ (reference sequence). The CDR3 has 15 residues. CDR3 nucleotide sequence: TGTTCCAGCAGCTCGGGACTAGCGGGGGGAAATGAGCAGTTCTTC. As protein: CSSSSGLAGGNEQFF.

This clone was seen only a few times. A read error may produce the germline difference seen at one junction end. The chain combines TRBV4-1 with TRBJ2-7, with a possible D match to TRBD1 (5 bases). The germline V gene encodes CDR1 MGHRA and CDR2 YSYEKL. CDR3 size: 16 residues. The CDR3 region is CASSKDAGQGYYEPYF. CDR3 DNA: TGCGCCAGCAGCAAAGACGCAGGACAAGGCTACTACGAGCCGTACTTC.

The chain employs TRBV7-3 and TRBJ2-5, with D uncertain. This CDR3 contains 15 residues. With 2 bases removed from V and 7 bases from J, the gap between germline ends came to 17 bases. Germline V CDR1 and CDR2: SGHTA, FQGTGA. CDR3 nucleotides: TGTGCCAGCAGCTTATGGGTCTCGGAGCTTGGGACCCAGTACTTC. This sequence encodes CASSLWVSELGTQYF.

V gene TRBV7-9 combines with J gene TRBJ2-6, with TRBD1 identical over 8 bases. The CDR3 consists of 19 residues. Trimming cost V 4 bases and J 0 bases; bases outside gene matches: 11. Germline V gene data show CDR1 as SEHNR and CDR2 as FQNEAQ (reference sequence). The CDR3 bases are TGTGCCAGCAGCTCTCAGGACAGGGCTTCCCCCTCTGGGGCCAACGTCCTGACTTTC. Translation: CASSSQDRASPSGANVLTF.

The chain couples TRBV12-2 to TRBJ2-4; TRBD1, the table's D call, was not compared with the DNA. TRBV12-2 is a pseudogene. The CDR3 runs to 16 residues. In DNA form, the CDR3 reads TGTGCAAGTCGCTTAGCGGCAATAATAGCCAAAAACATTCAGTACTTC. Amino acids: CASRLAAIIAKNIQYF.

V is TRBV19 and J is TRBJ1-1; TRBD1 agrees at 7 bases. Germline CDR1 and CDR2: LNHDA and SQIVND (reference sequence). This CDR3 region has 13 residues. With V trimmed by 7 bases and J by 2 bases, 4 bases remained unmatched. The CDR3 DNA reads TGTGCCAGTAAGGACAGGTTTAACACTGAAGCTTTCTTT. Translated: CASKDRFNTEAFF.

V usage is TRBV18 and J usage is TRBJ1-1; D gene unclear. The CDR3 extends over 14 amino acids. CDR1 KGHSH and CDR2 LQKENI come from the germline V gene. V lost 6 bases, J lost 5 bases, and 16 bases lay in between. Here the CDR3 DNA reads TGTGCCAGCTCCCAAACCCCCTTTGCGACTGAAGCTTTCTTT. Its translation: CASSQTPFATEAFF.

The sample holds one count of this clone. This sequence joins TRBV19 and TRBJ2-7; 10 bases match TRBD1. The germline CDR1 and CDR2 sequences are LNHDA and SQIVND (reference sequence). This CDR3 contains 14 residues. The V gene end was trimmed by 8 bases and the J gene end by 6 bases; junction bases not matched to a gene: 10. This CDR3 reads CASVAGTGDREQYF. The CDR3 coding sequence is TGTGCCAGTGTGGCCGGGACAGGGGATCGCGAGCAGTACTTC.

This chain connects TRBV6-6 to TRBJ1-4; a possible D gene is TRBD1 (5 bases). CDR3 length: 14 residues. Trimming removed 6 bases from V and 5 bases from J, with 13 bases in between. CDR1 is MNHNY, CDR2 SVGAGI, per germline (reference sequence). The CDR3 protein is CASRIQGQNEKLFF. For the CDR3, the DNA is TGTGCCAGCAGGATTCAGGGTCAAAATGAAAAACTGTTTTTT.

This chain links TRBV5-3 with TRBJ1-2; D is uncertain. Being an ORF, TRBV5-3 has a function that is uncertain. The CDR3 covers 14 residues. Trimming cost V 4 bases and J 4 bases, with 14 bases left between them. The chain's CDR3 is CARSATGRGYGYTF. CDR3 nucleotides: TGTGCCAGAAGCGCGACCGGGAGAGGCTATGGCTACACCTTC.

V usage is TRBV29-1 and J usage is TRBJ2-5, with 9 bases that match TRBD1. The J call is in doubt because the DNA end fits TRBJ2-7 better. This CDR3 is built from 14 residues. Looked up from germline, CDR1 is SQVTM and CDR2 is ANQGSEA. CDR3 coding DNA: TGCAGTCGGGGGTTCCGGGACAGGGTTTGCGAGCAGTACTTC. Protein product: CSRGFRDRVCEQYF.

The chain links TRBV27 to TRBJ2-1; 12 bases fit TRBD2. Germline V CDR1 and CDR2: MNHEY, SMNVEV (reference sequence). J was trimmed by 7 bases and V by 2 bases; bases with no gene match: 9. This CDR3 contains 17 residues. The CDR3 protein is CASSLGGLAGRRNEQFF. CDR3 nucleotides: TGTGCCAGCAGTTTAGGAGGACTAGCGGGGAGGAGAAATGAGCAGTTCTTC.

This chain uses TRBV6-6 with TRBJ1-2; 10 bases map to TRBD1. The CDR3 sequence is 13 residues long. Germline-derived CDR1 and CDR2 are MNHNY and SVGAGI (reference sequence). Germline trimming cut 5 bases from V and 8 bases from J; bases unmatched to any gene: 5. CDR3 nucleotide sequence: TGTGCCAGCAGTCGGGACAGGGGTTGGGGCTACACCTTC. Translation gives CASSRDRGWGYTF.

The J gene is TRBJ2-3, the V gene TRBV7-9; 7 positions agree with TRBD2. This CDR3 is 16 amino acids long. CDR1 is SEHNR, CDR2 FQNEAQ, per germline (reference sequence). After removal of 3 bases from V and 3 bases from J, the junction contained 9 bases not matched to a gene. The chain's CDR3 is CASSFGGGRVTDTQYF. The CDR3 coding sequence is TGTGCCAGCAGCTTCGGTGGCGGGAGAGTAACAGATACGCAGTATTTT.

The chain couples TRBV27 to TRBJ2-1; TRBD2 agrees at 10 bases. The CDR3 loop spans 16 amino acids. Germline CDR1 and CDR2: MNHEY and SMNVEV (reference sequence). The V gene end was trimmed by 5 bases and the J gene end by 3 bases; junction bases not matched to a gene: 7. This CDR3 is CASSLTGTSDYNEQFF. The CDR3 DNA reads TGTGCCAGCAGTCTCACCGGGACTAGCGACTACAATGAGCAGTTCTTC.

This sequence joins TRBV27 and TRBJ1-4, with 7 bases matching TRBD1. V was clipped by 2 bases and J by 10 bases; unmatched bases: 7. Germline CDR1 MNHEY, CDR2 SMNVEV (reference sequence). The CDR3 length is 14 residues. CDR3 sequence (DNA): TGTGCCAGCAGTTTAAGAGGGGGCGGAGGAAAACTGTTTTTT. It specifies CASSLRGGGGKLFF.